This is a list of T cell receptor beta chains from one sample in a study of human T cells and chemical hapten exposure. Via MiXCR, TCRdb re-called the RACE reads, giving one row per CDR3 protein. This table holds some 57,000 distinct CDR3 sequences, just under 10% found once. The source was whole blood, collected in connection with sensitization to the hapten diphenylcyclopropenone (DPC). Receptors originate from a woman aged 50 to 65 with alopecia areata. Some clones in this sample may be carry-over from other donors' samples. Both conserved end residues are part of each CDR3. The D gene is left open where the match is weak. The size field is filled for only some rows; it gives once, few, many or a size class.

v_call	j_call	d_call	clone_size	cdr3_nt	cdr3_aa
TRBV7-8	TRBJ1-1	.	few	TGTGCCAGCAGCTTGACAGTCATGAACACTGAAGCTTTCTTT	CASSLTVMNTEAFF
TRBV4-3	TRBJ2-3	TRBD2	few	TGCGCCAGCAGCCAGTTAGCGGGGGGCCCAGATACGCAGTATTTT	CASSQLAGGPDTQYF
TRBV18	TRBJ1-2	.	many	TGTGCCAGCTCACCTGACGGGAACTATGGCTACACCTTC	CASSPDGNYGYTF
TRBV29-1	TRBJ1-1	.	few	TGCAGCGCCACGAGCCAGCCGAACACTGAAGCTTTCTTT	CSATSQPNTEAFF
TRBV11-2	TRBJ2-3	.	.	TGTGCCAGCAGCTTAGGCCGACTAGTCGGCACAGATACGCAGTATTTT	CASSLGRLVGTDTQYF
TRBV18	TRBJ1-2	TRBD1	.	TGTGCCAGCTCTCACGGACAGGGGGCAAACTATGGCTACACCTTC	CASSHGQGANYGYTF
TRBV20-1	TRBJ1-1	.	few	TGCAGTGCTAGTCCCTACACCCAGGGGAGCACTGAAGCTTTCTTT	CSASPYTQGSTEAFF
TRBV2	TRBJ2-3	TRBD2	few	TGTGCCAGCTCCCCGGGAGCGGGAGGTCAGGATACGCAGTATTTT	CASSPGAGGQDTQYF
TRBV20-1	TRBJ2-5	.	many	TGCAGTGCTAGAGTCGGAGCGGTCCAAGAGACCCAGTACTTC	CSARVGAVQETQYF
TRBV14	TRBJ2-3	.	many	TGTGCCAGCAGCCGGGCCTTCACAGATACGCAGTATTTT	CASSRAFTDTQYF
TRBV7-2	TRBJ2-1	.	.	TGTGCCAGCAGCTTAACCGCCGGAGACAATGAGCAGTTCTTC	CASSLTAGDNEQFF
TRBV7-6	TRBJ2-1	TRBD2	.	TGTGCCAGCAGCTTAGGTGGCGGGAGGGGCTCCTACAATGAGCAGTTCTTC	CASSLGGGRGSYNEQFF
TRBV4-2	TRBJ1-1	.	.	TGTGCCAGCAGCCAAGATCGGCGACGGGATAACACTGAAGCTTTCTTT	CASSQDRRRDNTEAFF
TRBV6-1	TRBJ1-6	TRBD1	many	TGTGCCACCGATCCCACAGGGGGTCAATATTCACCCCTCCACTTT	CATDPTGGQYSPLHF
TRBV13	TRBJ1-1	.	many	TGTGCCAGCAGCCCCATGACGGGCAGGGGAGGGTACACTGAAGCTTTCTTT	CASSPMTGRGGYTEAFF
TRBV28	TRBJ2-5	.	.	TGTGCCAGCAGCCCGGCCTGGTGGCGGGAGACCCAGTACTTC	CASSPAWWRETQYF
TRBV5-1	TRBJ2-1	.	many	TGCGCCAGCAGCTATGAAGCCTACAATGAGCAGTTCTTC	CASSYEAYNEQFF
TRBV12-1	TRBJ1-4	.	few	TGTGCCAGCAGCCGAATGACTAGTACGATCTGGCACTGTTTTTTT	CASSRMTSTIWHCFF
TRBV15	TRBJ2-7	.	.	TGTGCCACCAGCAGTGACGGGGGCTACGAGCAGTACTTC	CATSSDGGYEQYF
TRBV6-6	TRBJ2-1	.	.	TGTGCCAGCAGGATAGGGGAGATGAGCTCCTACAATGAGCAGTTCTTC	CASRIGEMSSYNEQFF